These 28 T cell receptor beta chains came from one sample sequenced in a study of T cells in Graves' hyperthyroidism and ophthalmopathy. Amplification of TCR beta CDR3 regions used RNA as the template. Carried out on the TCR CDR3, a first-round RT-PCR used the HTBI primer set. From the multiplex PCR reads, TCRdb called clonotypes with MiXCR, one entry per CDR3 protein. Counted here are roughly 500,000 distinct CDR3 sequences, 14% occurring once; the ten biggest clones make up under 7%. The sequencing sample was made of blood. Receptor source: a woman aged 25 to 39 with Graves' hyperthyroidism that later progressed to Graves' ophthalmopathy.

This clonotype was found many times. The CDR3 DNA is TGTGCCAGCAGCCCTGGGGGGTATGAGCAGTTCTTC. Translating gives CASSPGGYEQFF. This sequence joins TRBV7-9 and TRBJ2-1, with D possibly TRBD2 on 6 matching bases. V lost 5 bases, J lost 8 bases, and 10 bases lay in between. The CDR3 covers 12 residues. CDR1 and CDR2 from the germline V gene are SEHNR and FQNEAQ (reference sequence).

Many counts were recorded for this clonotype. This rearrangement joins TRBV6-2 or TRBV6-3 to TRBJ2-1; D not certain. The length of the CDR3 is 14 residues. Trimming removed 4 bases at V and 8 bases at J, with 15 bases between. In germline, CDR1 is MNHEY, CDR2 SVGEGT. CDR3 region: CASSFPGPLDEQFF. CDR3 DNA sequence: TGTGCCAGCAGTTTCCCCGGACCCCTTGATGAGCAGTTCTTC.

There are many counts of this clonotype. The chain couples TRBV2 to TRBJ1-5; no firm D call. This CDR3 is built from 12 residues. V lost 0 bases to trimming and J lost 9 bases, with 6 bases between them. Looked up from germline, CDR1 is SNHLY and CDR2 is FYNNEI. The CDR3 DNA sequence: TGTGCCAGCAGTGAAGCTGGAGGGCCCCAGCATTTT. Amino acids: CASSEAGGPQHF.

This clonotype showed up many times. The genes are TRBV3-1 and TRBJ2-5, with no clear D. Trimming removed 2 bases from V and 4 bases from J, with 8 bases in between. The CDR3 loop spans 13 amino acids. CDR1 and CDR2 (germline): LGHDT, YNNKEL (reference sequence). This CDR3 reads CASSQLLGETQYF. CDR3 in DNA: TGTGCCAGCAGCCAACTTTTAGGAGAGACCCAGTACTTC.

V usage is TRBV19 and J usage is TRBJ2-1; D is perhaps TRBD1 (5 bases). Trimming took 5 bases from V and 0 from J, leaving 14 bases between them. The CDR3 sequence is 16 residues long. From germline, CDR1 is LNHDA and CDR2 SQIVND (reference sequence). The CDR3 sequence: CASSVRQQSSYNEQFF. The CDR3 nucleotides are TGTGCCAGTAGTGTTCGACAGCAGAGCTCCTACAATGAGCAGTTCTTC.

The chain employs TRBV4-1 and TRBJ2-2; D possibly matches TRBD1 or TRBD2 (5 bases each). Looked up from germline, CDR1 is MGHRA and CDR2 is YSYEKL. Between the trimmed V and J ends, which lost 5 bases and 2 bases, there was a span of 12 bases. The CDR3 runs to 15 residues. Here the CDR3 reads CASSYRGANTGELFF. Written as DNA, the CDR3 is TGCGCCAGCAGCTACAGAGGGGCTAACACCGGGGAGCTGTTTTTT.

This clonotype was recorded at least ten times. The J gene is TRBJ2-5, the V gene TRBV5-6, with TRBD1 matching 11 bases. CDR1 and CDR2 from the germline V gene are SGHDT and YYEEEE. CDR3 length: 15 residues. The J segment lost 4 bases and the V segment lost 5 bases, leaving 7 bases of the junction unmatched. The CDR3 DNA reads TGTGCCAGCAGGCGTACGGACAGGGGGCTAGAGACCCAGTACTTC. This gives the protein CASRRTDRGLETQYF. Drawing the rest from reference TRBV5-6 and TRBJ2-5, the complete variable domain is DAGVTQSPTHLIKTRGQQVTLRCSPKSGHDTVSWYQQALGQGPQFIFQYYEEEERQRGNFPDRFSGHQFPNYSSELNVNALLLGDSALYLCASRRTDRGLETQYFGPGTRLLVL.

V is TRBV29-1 and J is TRBJ1-2; TRBD1 matches at 7 bases. V dropped 7 bases and J dropped 8; count of bases not matched to a gene: 7. This CDR3 has 11 residues. Germline V CDR1 and CDR2: SQVTM, ANQGSEA. Here the CDR3 DNA reads TGCAGCGCTCTGACAGGGCGAGGCTACACCTTC. Translated: CSALTGRGYTF.

The chain links TRBV6-6 to TRBJ1-1; the match to TRBD1 covers 10 bases. V dropped 0 bases and J dropped 4; count of bases not matched to a gene: 2. This CDR3 has 15 residues. Germline-derived CDR1 and CDR2 are MNHNY and SVGAGI (reference sequence). The chain's CDR3 is CASSYSWDRGTEAFF. Written as DNA, the CDR3 is TGTGCCAGCAGTTACTCGTGGGACAGGGGCACTGAAGCTTTCTTT.

The V gene is TRBV30, the J gene TRBJ2-4, with TRBD2 identical over 7 bases. This CDR3 spans 16 amino acids. The J segment lost 0 bases and the V segment lost 1 base, leaving 6 bases of the junction unmatched. Per germline, CDR1 GTSNPN and CDR2 SVGIG (reference sequence). CDR3 in DNA: TGTGCCTGGAGTGATCTAGCGGAGCTAGCCAAAAACATTCAGTACTTC. Its translation is CAWSDLAELAKNIQYF.

In regard to this clonotype: Its ends do not fully match the called genes, so a read error is possible. The chain uses TRBV5-1 and TRBJ1-3; weak D call: TRBD1 (6 bases). The CDR3 is 14 residues long. Germline CDR1 and CDR2: SGHRS and YFSETQ. In DNA form, the CDR3 reads TGCGCCAGCAGCTTGACAGGGTTTGGAGACACCATATATTTT. It specifies CASSLTGFGDTIYF. The whole variable domain, remainder taken from reference TRBV5-1 and TRBJ1-3, is KAGVTQTPRYLIKTRGQQVTLSCSPISGHRSVSWYQQTPGQGLQFLFEYFSETQRNKGNFPGRFSGRQFSNSRSEMNVSTLELGDSALYLCASSLTGFGDTIYFGEGSWLTVV.

This clonotype was observed a few times. The chain couples TRBV11-2 to TRBJ2-2; D gene uncertain. CDR3 length equals 14 residues. Between the trimmed V and J ends, which lost 4 bases and 6 bases, there was a span of 12 bases. Per germline, CDR1 SGHAT and CDR2 FQNNGV. The CDR3 region has the DNA TGTGCCAGCAGCTCCACCGGGTGGGCCGGGGAGCTGTTTTTT. Protein product: CASSSTGWAGELFF.

As regards this clonotype: A much more abundant neighbour one base away suggests this may be a read error. The chain joins TRBV12-3 or TRBV12-4 to TRBJ1-2, with D possibly matching TRBD1 (5 bases). The CDR3 is 15 amino acids. The V end was cut by 1 base, the J end by 4 bases, with 13 bases between. The CDR3 region is CASSLGRGGVYGYTF. Here the CDR3 DNA reads TGTGCCAGCAGTTTAGGCCGGGGCGGAGTCTATGGCTACACCTTC.

The J gene is TRBJ2-4, the V gene TRBV12-3 or TRBV12-4, with 7 bases fitting TRBD1. The CDR3 contains 15 residues. The J segment lost 8 bases and the V segment lost 4 bases, leaving 11 bases of the junction unmatched. Here the CDR3 reads CASSSAQQGLDIQYF. CDR3 bases: TGTGCCAGCAGTTCGGCTCAACAGGGGCTGGACATTCAGTACTTC.

This clonotype was recorded at least ten times. The chain uses TRBV30 and TRBJ1-5; D is ambiguous. Germline V lookup: CDR1 GTSNPN, CDR2 SVGIG (reference sequence). The CDR3 is 12 residues long. V lost 2 bases to trimming and J lost 2 bases, with 4 bases between them. CDR3 residues: CAWSHGNQPQHF. The CDR3 nucleotides are TGTGCCTGGAGTCATGGCAATCAGCCCCAGCATTTT.

The sample holds a few counts of this clonotype. V usage is TRBV29-1 and J usage is TRBJ2-1; D unresolved. In germline, CDR1 is SQVTM, CDR2 ANQGSEA. Trimming took 4 bases from V and 0 from J, leaving 10 bases between them. The CDR3 length is 14 residues. DNA for the CDR3: TGCAGCGTTGTGTGGCAGAGCTCCTACAATGAGCAGTTCTTC. It translates to CSVVWQSSYNEQFF.

This clonotype was observed at least ten times. The chain couples TRBV20-1 to TRBJ2-1; 11 bases are shared with TRBD2. V lost 5 bases, J lost 10 bases, and 16 bases stayed unmatched. Germline V gene sequence: CDR1 DFQATT, CDR2 SNEGSKA (reference sequence). CDR3 length: 16 residues. The CDR3 sequence: CSAVAGVAGGPKEQFF. The DNA for the CDR3 is TGCAGTGCTGTTGCGGGGGTAGCGGGAGGGCCAAAAGAGCAGTTCTTC.

This sequence joins TRBV11-1 and TRBJ1-3; D gene ambiguous. Germline V gives CDR1 SGHAT, CDR2 FQDESV (reference sequence). This CDR3 comprises 16 residues. V shed 4 bases and J shed 0 bases, with 13 bases lying between them. This chain's CDR3 is CASSSGSGVSGNTIYF. CDR3 DNA: TGTGCCAGCAGCTCGGGCAGTGGGGTCTCTGGAAACACCATATATTTT.

This clonotype has at least ten counts. The chain employs TRBV6-5 and TRBJ1-2; possible D gene TRBD1, 5 bases. CDR3 length: 15 residues. Germline V gene lookup returns CDR1 MNHEY and CDR2 SVGAGI. V shed 2 bases and J shed 6 bases, with 16 bases lying between them. CDR3 DNA sequence: TGTGCCAGCAGTTACCCCGGCAGGGAGGGTGATGGCTACACCTTC. Its protein product is CASSYPGREGDGYTF.

The CDR3 nucleotides read TGTGCCAGCAGCTTAAGTCGGGACCACAATGAGCAGTTCTTC. Encoded protein: CASSLSRDHNEQFF. The chain links TRBV11-2 to TRBJ2-1; D assignment may be TRBD1 or TRBD2 (5 bases each). This CDR3 has 14 residues. The V gene lost 2 bases and the J gene lost 5 bases, with 10 bases spanning the gap. CDR1 and CDR2 (germline): SGHAT, FQNNGV.

In this sample, this clonotype turned up many times. This rearrangement joins TRBV6-2 or TRBV6-3 to TRBJ2-1; 10 nucleotides match TRBD2. V was clipped by 7 bases and J by 7 bases; unmatched bases: 13. The CDR3 is 16 residues long. Germline V gene data show CDR1 as MNHEY and CDR2 as SVGEGT. The CDR3 protein is CASTLGIIAGGNEQFF. In nucleotides, the CDR3 is TGTGCCAGCACCCTAGGAATAATAGCGGGAGGAAATGAGCAGTTCTTC.

This chain joins TRBV30 and TRBJ2-1, with D maybe TRBD2 (6 bases). Germline CDR1 is GTSNPN and CDR2 is SVGIG (reference sequence). The CDR3 covers 13 residues. V was trimmed by 3 bases and J by 8 bases, leaving 14 bases between them. The CDR3 sequence: CAWRGSAGYEQFF. CDR3 bases: TGTGCCTGGAGGGGGTCGGCGGGATATGAGCAGTTCTTC. The full variable domain, completed using reference TRBV30 and TRBJ2-1, is SQTIHQWPATLVQPVGSPLSLECTVEGTSNPNLYWYRQAAGRGLQLLFYSVGIGQISSEVPQNLSASRPQDRQFILSSKKLLLSDSGFYLCAWRGSAGYEQFFGPGTRLTVL.

This clonotype appeared many times. CDR3 sequence reads: CASAHRDLGDFEQFF. In DNA, the CDR3 is TGTGCCAGCGCCCATAGGGACTTAGGGGACTTTGAGCAGTTCTTC. The chain couples TRBV6-1 to TRBJ2-1; D is possibly TRBD2 (6 bases). The germline gives CDR1 MNHNS, CDR2 SASEGT. V dropped 8 bases and J dropped 9 bases, with 23 bases sitting between them. The CDR3 covers 15 residues.

This clonotype showed up just a few times. V is TRBV18 and J is TRBJ1-1, with D unresolved. CDR1 is KGHSH and CDR2 is LQKENI in the germline V gene. The CDR3 contains 15 residues. Deletions cut 3 bases from V and 0 bases from J, with 11 bases between. This CDR3 is CASSPVDVMNTEAFF. The CDR3 DNA follows: TGTGCCAGCTCACCGGTGGACGTGATGAACACTGAAGCTTTCTTT.

A word on this clonotype: A much larger clone sits a single nucleotide away, making a read error possible. This chain uses TRBV20-1 with TRBJ2-7, with 9 bases lining up with TRBD1. Germline CDR1 is DFQATT and CDR2 is SNEGSKA (reference sequence). The CDR3 loop spans 14 amino acids. Here the CDR3 reads CSAYQGQGSYERYF. The CDR3 region has the DNA TGCAGTGCCTATCAGGGACAGGGATCCTACGAGCGGTACTTC.

This chain connects TRBV4-1 to TRBJ1-2; D ambiguous. The CDR3 covers 13 residues. CDR1 is MGHRA, CDR2 YSYEKL, per germline. V was clipped by 2 bases and J by 4 bases, with 8 bases between them. The DNA of the CDR3 is TGCGCCAGCAGCCAAACAGAGGGCTATGGCTACACCTTC. Translated, it gives CASSQTEGYGYTF.

This clonotype was picked up many times. V and J are TRBV20-1 and TRBJ2-1; 9 nucleotides match TRBD2. The germline V gene encodes CDR1 DFQATT and CDR2 SNEGSKA (reference sequence). The CDR3 length is 13 residues. Trimming at V came to 5 bases and at J to 7 bases, leaving 6 bases not matched to a gene. DNA for the CDR3: TGCAGTGCTTTTGGCGGGAGGGAGAATGAGCAGTTCTTC. Translation: CSAFGGRENEQFF.

This clonotype occurred many times. The rearrangement links TRBV27 to TRBJ2-1; perhaps TRBD1 as D (6 bases). The CDR3 is made up of 14 amino acids. V dropped 6 bases and J dropped 4 bases, with 13 bases sitting between them. The germline gives CDR1 MNHEY, CDR2 SMNVEV (reference sequence). CDR3 in DNA: TGTGCCAGCAGAGAGGGGGTTATGTACAATGAGCAGTTCTTC. Translation gives CASREGVMYNEQFF.